The next 24 T cell receptor beta chains were all read from a single sample in a study of ipilimumab plus nivolumab after autologous stem cell transplantation. Only in-frame clones appear in the TCRdb table, and some are missing; sequencing was by immunoSEQ multiplex PCR. The profile shows some 43,000 clones, 88% of them singletons. This material consisted of PBMCs, taken in a trial of ipilimumab plus nivolumab as post-transplant consolidation. The receptor set was obtained from a male donor with multiple myeloma.

Only one count was recorded for this clone. The genes are TRBV5-1 and TRBJ2-7; TRBD2 might be the D (5 bases). Germline-derived CDR1 and CDR2 are SGHRS and YFSETQ. The V and J ends lost 4 bases and 3 bases respectively, with 14 bases between them. This CDR3 spans 14 amino acids. In nucleotides, the CDR3 is TGCGCCAGCAGCCTCGGACGGGGAGTCTACGAGCAGTACTTC. This codes for CASSLGRGVYEQYF.

This chain uses TRBV19 with TRBJ1-5; 9 bases line up with TRBD1. Germline CDR1 reads LNHDA; CDR2 reads SQIVND (reference sequence). Trimming at V came to 6 bases and at J to 2 bases, leaving 5 bases not matched to a gene. The CDR3 contains 15 residues. The CDR3 DNA reads TGTGCCAGTAGCTTACAGGGGGCAGGCAATCAGCCCCAGCATTTT. Encoded protein: CASSLQGAGNQPQHF.

The chain is built from TRBV5-4 and TRBJ2-3; 8 bases are a match to TRBD1. CDR1 SGHNT and CDR2 YYREEE come from the germline V gene (reference sequence). V dropped 5 bases and J dropped 3; count of bases not matched to a gene: 8. CDR3 length: 15 amino acids. The CDR3 bases are TGTGCCAGCAGTTATGGACAGGGAGGAACAGATACGCAGTATTTT. It encodes CASSYGQGGTDTQYF.

This chain connects TRBV29-1 to TRBJ2-7; D is possibly TRBD1 or TRBD2 (6 bases each). Germline V gives CDR1 SQVTM, CDR2 ANQGSEA. CDR3 length: 12 amino acids. Deletions cut 6 bases from V and 2 bases from J, with 11 bases between. CDR3 coding DNA: TGCAGCGTGGGGGGCATACCCTACGAGCAGTACTTC. Translating gives CSVGGIPYEQYF.

DNA for the CDR3: TGTGCCAGTAGTATTCCAGGGCACAATCAGCCCCAGCATTTT. This sequence encodes CASSIPGHNQPQHF. The chain has TRBV19 and TRBJ1-5; TRBD1 might be the D (5 bases). Trimming pared 3 bases from V and 3 bases from J, leaving 9 bases between. Germline V CDR1 and CDR2: LNHDA, SQIVND (reference sequence). The CDR3 is 14 amino acids.

The CDR3 reads CASSLGDIYEQYF. The CDR3 nucleotides read TGTGCCAGCAGCTTGGGGGACATCTACGAGCAGTACTTC. The rearrangement links TRBV7-9 to TRBJ2-7; TRBD1 is a possible D gene (6 bases). Trimming stripped 3 bases from V and 3 bases from J, with 9 bases between. Germline-derived CDR1 and CDR2 are SEHNR and FQNEAQ (reference sequence). The CDR3 length is 13 residues. Full variable domain (outside the CDR3, taken from reference TRBV7-9 and TRBJ2-7): DTGVSQNPRHKITKRGQNVTFRCDPISEHNRLYWYRQTLGQGPEFLTYFQNEAQLEKSRLLSDRFSAERPKGSFSTLEIQRTEQGDSAMYLCASSLGDIYEQYFGPGTRLTVT.

The chain couples TRBV2 to TRBJ1-6; 7 bases agree with TRBD1. In germline, CDR1 is SNHLY, CDR2 FYNNEI. This CDR3 is 16 amino acids long. Germline trimming cut 1 base from V and 5 bases from J; bases unmatched to any gene: 5. The DNA for the CDR3 is TGTGCCAGCAGTGAAGGGTTAGACAGGGATAATTCACCCCTCCACTTT. Amino acid sequence: CASSEGLDRDNSPLHF.

The V gene is TRBV28, the J gene TRBJ2-7; 10 nucleotides match TRBD2. Germline CDR1 is MDHEN and CDR2 is SYDVKM. V lost 8 bases, J lost 7 bases, and 8 bases stayed unmatched. This CDR3 comprises 13 residues. The CDR3 sequence: CASSSGSPGEQYF. In DNA form, the CDR3 reads TGTGCCAGCTCTAGCGGGAGCCCCGGGGAGCAGTACTTC.

The V and J genes are TRBV4-2 and TRBJ2-3; the D gene is possibly TRBD1 (6 bases). This CDR3 is 16 amino acids long. Trimming took off 0 bases at V and 1 base at J, with 11 bases between the two ends. CDR1 is LGHNA, CDR2 YNFKEQ, per germline. The CDR3 is CASSQEGGPGTDTQYF. CDR3 sequence (DNA): TGTGCCAGCAGCCAAGAAGGGGGTCCGGGCACAGATACGCAGTATTTT.

The rearrangement links TRBV7-2 to TRBJ1-5; possibly TRBD1 for D (5 bases). Germline V gene data show CDR1 as SGHTA and CDR2 as FQGNSA. V was cut by 8 bases and J by 3 bases, with 17 bases left in between. The CDR3 is made up of 15 amino acids. The CDR3 bases are TGTGCCAGCGTGGGGGACGGAGACCCCAATCAGCCCCAGCATTTT. Translation: CASVGDGDPNQPQHF.

The CDR3 DNA follows: TGTGCCAGCAGATCGGACATCGAAGATGGCTACACCTTC. This encodes CASRSDIEDGYTF. The chain recombines TRBV2 with TRBJ1-2; a weak D match, TRBD1 (5 bases). CDR1 is SNHLY and CDR2 is FYNNEI in the germline V gene. V was clipped by 6 bases and J by 6 bases, with 14 bases between them. CDR3 length: 13 amino acids.

The CDR3 is CASSQRLAGPTDTQYF. The CDR3 bases are TGTGCCAGCAGCCAACGACTAGCGGGGCCCACAGATACGCAGTATTTT. V usage is TRBV11-2 and J usage is TRBJ2-3, with 11 bases matching TRBD2. Unmatched junction bases numbered 6, after V lost 5 bases and J lost 2 bases. The CDR3 contains 16 residues. CDR1 and CDR2 (germline): SGHAT, FQNNGV.

This chain connects TRBV18 to TRBJ2-5, with D uncertain. The ends were cut back, 3 bases at V and 2 bases at J, with 7 bases in the middle. Germline V gene lookup returns CDR1 KGHSH and CDR2 LQKENI. The CDR3 spans 13 residues. The CDR3 DNA reads as TGTGCCAGCTCACCCCTCCCTCAAGAGACCCAGTACTTC. Translation gives CASSPLPQETQYF.

The chain carries TRBV12-5 and TRBJ2-7; 11 positions agree with TRBD2. The CDR3 is made up of 14 amino acids. Unmatched junction bases numbered 0, after V lost 3 bases and J lost 2 bases. Per germline, CDR1 LGHNT and CDR2 FRNRAP. CDR3 coding DNA: TGTGCTAGTGGTTTACTAGCGGGAGCCTACGAGCAGTACTTC. Translated, it gives CASGLLAGAYEQYF.

The chain carries TRBV27 and TRBJ1-1; D remains ambiguous. CDR3 size: 12 residues. The germline gives CDR1 MNHEY, CDR2 SMNVEV (reference sequence). Trimming stripped 8 bases from V and 8 bases from J, with 15 bases between. Here the CDR3 DNA reads TGTGCCAGCCGAAACAAGGAAAGGGAAGCTTTCTTT. Translated: CASRNKEREAFF.

V and J are TRBV7-3 and TRBJ2-5; the D gene is possibly TRBD1 (5 bases). V lost 0 bases, J lost 1 base, and 12 bases lay in between. This CDR3 spans 16 amino acids. CDR1 SGHTA and CDR2 FQGTGA come from the germline V gene. CDR3 DNA: TGTGCCAGCAGCTTAACTCCAGGGTTACCCCAAGAGACCCAGTACTTC. Protein product: CASSLTPGLPQETQYF. Filled out from reference TRBV7-3 and TRBJ2-5, the complete variable domain reads GAGVSQTPSNKVTEKGKYVELRCDPISGHTALYWYRQSLGQGPEFLIYFQGTGAADDSGLPNDRFFAVRPEGSVSTLKIQRTERGDSAVYLCASSLTPGLPQETQYFGPGTRLLVL.

This chain uses TRBV5-1 with TRBJ2-1; D possibly matches TRBD1 or TRBD2 (6 bases each). With 4 bases removed from V and 4 bases from J, the gap between germline ends came to 15 bases. The CDR3 extends over 15 amino acids. Germline lookup yields CDR1 SGHRS and CDR2 YFSETQ. The CDR3 protein is CASSLRGPQYNEQFF. The DNA of the CDR3 is TGCGCCAGCAGCCTTCGGGGGCCCCAATACAATGAGCAGTTCTTC.

The chain joins TRBV7-3 to TRBJ2-5; perhaps TRBD1 as D (5 bases). The germline V gene has CDR1 SGHTA and CDR2 FQGTGA. The CDR3 consists of 14 residues. Deletions cut 1 base from V and 7 bases from J, with 13 bases between. The CDR3 sequence: CASSLIATQGTQYF. The DNA of the CDR3 is TGTGCCAGCAGCTTAATTGCCACCCAGGGGACCCAGTACTTC.

The genes are TRBV19 and TRBJ1-1, with no clear D. Germline V CDR1 and CDR2: LNHDA, SQIVND (reference sequence). Trimming shortened V by 2 bases and J by 1 base, and 14 bases separated the two germline ends. The CDR3 runs to 16 residues. CDR3 sequence (DNA): TGTGCCAGTAGTATATACGGGCGGACTTCGAACACTGAAGCTTTCTTT. It specifies CASSIYGRTSNTEAFF.

The count of this clone is one. V gene TRBV4-2 combines with J gene TRBJ1-4; tentative D call: TRBD1 (5 bases). With 3 bases removed from V and 4 bases from J, the gap between germline ends came to 18 bases. Germline CDR1 is LGHNA and CDR2 is YNFKEQ. The CDR3 is 17 residues long. CDR3 sequence: CASSQGTQGLHNEKLFF. The CDR3 region has the DNA TGTGCCAGCAGCCAGGGGACCCAGGGCCTCCATAATGAAAAACTGTTTTTT.

The chain carries TRBV4-1 and TRBJ1-5, with TRBD1 matching 7 bases. Germline V gives CDR1 MGHRA, CDR2 YSYEKL. With V trimmed by 1 base and J by 1 base, 4 bases remained unmatched. This CDR3 contains 16 residues. CDR3 bases: TGCGCCAGCAGCCAAGCAGGGGGAACAAGCAATCAGCCCCAGCATTTT. This gives the protein CASSQAGGTSNQPQHF.

The rearrangement joins TRBV18 to TRBJ1-4; TRBD1 is a possible D gene (5 bases). V was trimmed by 10 bases and J by 4 bases, leaving 13 bases between them. CDR1 is KGHSH and CDR2 is LQKENI in the germline V gene. The CDR3 covers 13 residues. CDR3 DNA sequence: TGTGCCACCCTACAGGAGGGTAATGAAAAACTGTTTTTT. Translating gives CATLQEGNEKLFF.

This chain links TRBV4-3 with TRBJ2-3, with TRBD1 identical over 11 bases. Germline V lookup: CDR1 LGHNA, CDR2 YSLEER. The trim removed 4 bases at V and 4 bases at J, leaving 1 base unmatched. This CDR3 has 14 amino acids. The CDR3 region has the DNA TGCGCCAGCAGCCCGGGACAGGGGGCAGATACGCAGTATTTT. Protein sequence: CASSPGQGADTQYF.

Comment on this clone: Other DNA sequences of this sample code for an identical CDR3. The J gene is TRBJ1-5, the V gene TRBV5-1, with 8 positions matching TRBD1. This CDR3 is built from 14 residues. V dropped 2 bases and J dropped 2; count of bases not matched to a gene: 0. Germline CDR1 SGHRS, CDR2 YFSETQ. CDR3 nucleotides: TGCGCCAGCAGCTTACAGGGGGGCAATCAGCCCCAGCATTTT. Translating gives CASSLQGGNQPQHF.